These 30 T cell receptor beta chains were sequenced from one sample in a study of cytomegalovirus exposure and HLA in healthy donors. PCR primers comprised 60 Vbeta and 13 Jbeta primers. TCRdb's table, derived via immunoSEQ multiplex PCR, lists solely in-frame clones and lacks some. This table holds around 70,000 clones. The sample taken for sequencing was PBMCs. These TCRs come from a boy younger than 18 in good health and CMV-seronegative.

The J gene is TRBJ1-2, the V gene TRBV9; D perhaps matches TRBD1 (5 bases). Germline V lookup: CDR1 SGDLS, CDR2 YYNGEE. The CDR3 has 16 residues. V lost 4 bases to trimming and J lost 0 bases, with 16 bases between them. The CDR3 region is CASSPGGGNANYGYTF. CDR3 nucleotides: TGTGCCAGCAGCCCCGGTGGGGGGAATGCTAACTATGGCTACACCTTC. Looking up the rest from reference TRBV9 and TRBJ1-2 gives the full variable domain: DSGVTQTPKHLITATGQRVTLRCSPRSGDLSVYWYQQSLDQGLQFLIQYYNGEERAKGNILERFSAQQFPDLHSELNLSSLELGDSALYFCASSPGGGNANYGYTFGSGTRLTVV.

The CDR3 coding sequence is TGTGCCAGCAGGAACCAGCGGGAGGGCCCAGGTGAGCAGTACTTC. Amino acids: CASRNQREGPGEQYF. The chain carries TRBV2 and TRBJ2-7, with TRBD2 matching 10 bases. The CDR3 contains 15 residues. V dropped 6 bases and J dropped 7; count of bases not matched to a gene: 12. Germline CDR1 reads SNHLY; CDR2 reads FYNNEI.

This rearrangement joins TRBV13 to TRBJ2-5; TRBD2 matches at 11 bases. CDR1 and CDR2 from the germline V gene are PRHDT and FYEKMQ (reference sequence). CDR3 length: 13 amino acids. J gave up 11 bases and V 8 bases, and 10 bases lay outside the gene matches. The CDR3 nucleotides are TGTGCCAGCCGTGGGACTAGCGGAGGGGAGCAGTACTTC. It translates to CASRGTSGGEQYF.

The rearrangement links TRBV9 to TRBJ1-2; 10 positions match TRBD1. V dropped 1 base and J dropped 4; count of bases not matched to a gene: 4. The CDR3 loop spans 15 amino acids. The germline CDR1 and CDR2 sequences are SGDLS and YYNGEE. CDR3 protein: CASSVTGQGVYGYTF. The DNA of the CDR3 is TGTGCCAGCAGCGTAACCGGACAGGGGGTCTATGGCTACACCTTC.

The V call is TRBV6-5, the J call TRBJ2-1; TRBD2 matches at 7 bases. The CDR3 is 15 amino acids. Germline CDR1 and CDR2: MNHEY and SVGAGI. With V trimmed by 4 bases and J by 3 bases, 6 bases remained unmatched. The CDR3 loop is CASSLRTGGYNEQFF. The CDR3 coding sequence is TGTGCCAGCAGTTTACGCACGGGGGGCTACAATGAGCAGTTCTTC.

This rearrangement joins TRBV7-9 to TRBJ1-2; D ambiguous. V lost 2 bases and J 6 bases, leaving 19 bases between the germline ends. From germline, CDR1 is SEHNR and CDR2 FQNEAQ (reference sequence). This CDR3 has 16 amino acids. CDR3 loop: CASSLWRRGAWNGYTF. CDR3 nucleotide sequence: TGTGCCAGCAGCTTATGGCGCCGGGGTGCATGGAATGGCTACACCTTC.

About this clone itself: At one of its ends the junction is not consistent with the germline gene, which may arise from a read error. V is TRBV30 and J is TRBJ1-6, with D maybe TRBD1 (5 bases). Germline values: CDR1 GTSNPN, CDR2 SVGIG (reference sequence). The CDR3 is 15 residues long. The CDR3 protein is CAGSVLNKGNSPLHF. CDR3 DNA sequence: TGTGCCGGGAGTGTACTTAATAAGGGGAATTCACCCCTCCACTTT.

The chain uses TRBV29-1 and TRBJ2-5; 8 bases match TRBD1. Germline lookup yields CDR1 SQVTM and CDR2 ANQGSEA. The CDR3 totals 14 residues. Trimming at V came to 7 bases and at J to 5 bases, leaving 12 bases not matched to a gene. The CDR3 sequence is CSATWTGSWETQYF. The DNA of the CDR3 is TGCAGCGCCACCTGGACAGGGAGTTGGGAGACCCAGTACTTC.

J is TRBJ1-3 and V is TRBV13; 9 positions match TRBD1. Germline CDR1 PRHDT, CDR2 FYEKMQ (reference sequence). Trimming cost V 5 bases and J 4 bases; bases outside gene matches: 6. This CDR3 has 15 residues. CDR3 nucleotide sequence: TGTGCCAGCAGCCCGGACAGGGGTTCAGGAAACACCATATATTTT. Translated, it gives CASSPDRGSGNTIYF.

The rearrangement links TRBV14 to TRBJ1-1, with no clear D. CDR1 is SGHDN, CDR2 FVKESK, per germline. V dropped 0 bases and J dropped 6 bases, with 8 bases sitting between them. This CDR3 has 13 amino acids. DNA for the CDR3: TGTGCCAGCAGCCAAGATCTGCGCGCTGAAGCTTTCTTT. Protein product: CASSQDLRAEAFF.

V and J are TRBV7-9 and TRBJ2-1; possible D gene TRBD2, 5 bases. Germline V lookup: CDR1 SEHNR, CDR2 FQNEAQ (reference sequence). V was shortened by 1 base and J by 4 bases, with 11 bases between the two germline ends. The CDR3 consists of 15 residues. The CDR3 DNA is TGTGCCAGCAGCTTAGGTCTGCGGGTGTACAATGAGCAGTTCTTC. Its protein product is CASSLGLRVYNEQFF.

J is TRBJ2-5 and V is TRBV5-4, with a possible D match to TRBD2 (5 bases). V dropped 0 bases and J dropped 5 bases, with 8 bases sitting between them. Germline CDR1 reads SGHNT; CDR2 reads YYREEE (reference sequence). The CDR3 is 13 amino acids. The chain's CDR3 is CASSLGQRETQYF. Here the CDR3 DNA reads TGTGCCAGCAGCTTGGGGCAGCGGGAGACCCAGTACTTC.

CDR3 sequence: CASSPLQGSKLFF. CDR3 in DNA: TGTGCCAGCAGTCCCCTACAGGGTTCAAAACTGTTTTTT. The chain uses TRBV27 and TRBJ1-4; TRBD1 is a possible D gene (6 bases). The V gene lost 5 bases and the J gene lost 10 bases, with 14 bases spanning the gap. This CDR3 is 13 amino acids long. Germline CDR1 MNHEY, CDR2 SMNVEV (reference sequence).

The chain combines TRBV15 with TRBJ2-2; 8 nucleotides align to TRBD1. The CDR3 has 16 amino acids. Looked up from germline, CDR1 is LNHNV and CDR2 is YYDKDF (reference sequence). Trimming took 9 bases from V and 7 from J; bases not matched to a gene: 16. As DNA, the CDR3 is TGTGCCACAGGGGCCGGGACAGGATATGATGGCGGGGAGCTGTTTTTT. Protein: CATGAGTGYDGGELFF.

This rearrangement joins TRBV9 to TRBJ2-7, with D tentatively TRBD2 (5 bases). The CDR3 is 14 residues long. The V end was cut by 0 bases, the J end by 4 bases, with 11 bases between. Per the germline V gene, CDR1 is SGDLS and CDR2 is YYNGEE. The CDR3 DNA follows: TGTGCCAGCAGCGTAGTCTCGGTAGCGTACGAGCAGTACTTC. Protein sequence: CASSVVSVAYEQYF.

This chain connects TRBV30 to TRBJ1-1; no clear D gene. V lost 2 bases to trimming and J lost 0 bases, with 4 bases between them. The CDR3 is 12 amino acids. Germline V gives CDR1 GTSNPN, CDR2 SVGIG (reference sequence). CDR3 DNA: TGTGCCTGGAGTCAGGTGAACACTGAAGCTTTCTTT. This encodes CAWSQVNTEAFF.

The rearrangement links TRBV5-1 to TRBJ2-5; 8 nucleotides match TRBD2. The CDR3 loop spans 17 amino acids. The germline CDR1 and CDR2 sequences are SGHRS and YFSETQ. V was pared by 0 bases and J by 1 base, with 8 bases of the junction left unmatched. The CDR3 here is CASSLGSGGTTQETQYF. The DNA for the CDR3 is TGCGCCAGCAGCTTGGGGAGCGGGGGCACAACCCAAGAGACCCAGTACTTC. Looking up the rest from reference TRBV5-1 and TRBJ2-5 gives the full variable domain: KAGVTQTPRYLIKTRGQQVTLSCSPISGHRSVSWYQQTPGQGLQFLFEYFSETQRNKGNFPGRFSGRQFSNSRSEMNVSTLELGDSALYLCASSLGSGGTTQETQYFGPGTRLLVL.

DNA of the CDR3: TGTGCCAGCAGCTTCAGTGGGACAGAGTCCTACACCTTC. Residues: CASSFSGTESYTF. The V call is TRBV11-2, the J call TRBJ1-2, with 7 bases aligning to TRBD1. Germline lookup yields CDR1 SGHAT and CDR2 FQNNGV. The J segment lost 10 bases and the V segment lost 3 bases, leaving 8 bases of the junction unmatched. CDR3 length: 13 amino acids.

J is TRBJ2-7 and V is TRBV6-1; 9 bases match TRBD2. With V trimmed by 2 bases and J by 3 bases, 5 bases remained unmatched. Germline lookup yields CDR1 MNHNS and CDR2 SASEGT. This CDR3 has 15 residues. The CDR3 DNA reads as TGTGCCAGCAGTGAATTTGCGGGAGGGTTCTACGAGCAGTACTTC. This codes for CASSEFAGGFYEQYF.

The rearrangement joins TRBV30 to TRBJ1-2, with D maybe TRBD1 (5 bases). Trimming removed 0 bases from V and 4 bases from J, with 12 bases in between. The germline V gene has CDR1 GTSNPN and CDR2 SVGIG (reference sequence). The length of the CDR3 is 14 residues. The CDR3 region has the DNA TGTGCCTGGAGTGTGTTGTGGGGCTCCTATGGCTACACCTTC. Residues: CAWSVLWGSYGYTF.

The J gene is TRBJ2-3, the V gene TRBV4-1; D ambiguous. Trimming cost V 8 bases and J 5 bases, with 11 bases left between them. This CDR3 has 12 amino acids. Looked up from germline, CDR1 is MGHRA and CDR2 is YSYEKL. This CDR3 is CASHGTGDTQYF. CDR3 bases: TGCGCCAGCCACGGAACGGGAGATACGCAGTATTTT.

The chain uses TRBV6-1 and TRBJ2-1, with TRBD2 identical over 9 bases. V dropped 6 bases and J dropped 8; count of bases not matched to a gene: 5. This CDR3 region has 13 residues. Germline CDR1 and CDR2: MNHNS and SASEGT. CDR3 residues: CASRVTSGYEQFF. DNA of the CDR3: TGTGCCAGCAGGGTGACTAGCGGATATGAGCAGTTCTTC.

The chain employs TRBV7-9 and TRBJ1-5, with 9 bases identical to TRBD1. In germline, CDR1 is SEHNR, CDR2 FQNEAQ (reference sequence). The CDR3 is 15 residues long. V was clipped by 1 base and J by 4 bases; unmatched bases: 2. Written as DNA, the CDR3 is TGTGCCAGCAGCTTAGGAGGGACAGGGAATCAGCCCCAGCATTTT. Its protein product is CASSLGGTGNQPQHF.

The J gene is TRBJ1-5, the V gene TRBV6-4, with 9 bases aligning to TRBD1. V dropped 6 bases and J dropped 3; count of bases not matched to a gene: 9. The CDR3 contains 16 residues. Germline CDR1 reads MRHNA; CDR2 reads SNTAGT. CDR3 protein: CASRLQGADDNQPQHF. The CDR3 nucleotides are TGTGCCAGCAGACTACAGGGGGCCGATGACAATCAGCCCCAGCATTTT.

This chain uses TRBV4-1 with TRBJ1-5, with a tentative D call TRBD1 (6 bases). The V and J ends lost 0 bases and 3 bases respectively, with 12 bases between them. The CDR3 extends over 16 amino acids. Germline CDR1 MGHRA, CDR2 YSYEKL. In nucleotides, the CDR3 is TGCGCCAGCAGCCAAGAGTCGTGGACAGTCAATCAGCCCCAGCATTTT. This sequence encodes CASSQESWTVNQPQHF.

V gene TRBV7-2 combines with J gene TRBJ1-2; tentative D call: TRBD1 (5 bases). Germline CDR1 SGHTA, CDR2 FQGNSA. Trimming pared 1 base from V and 4 bases from J, leaving 10 bases between. The CDR3 covers 14 residues. The CDR3 DNA is TGTGCCAGCAGCTTAGTATACCAGGGCTATGGCTACACCTTC. This codes for CASSLVYQGYGYTF.

V usage is TRBV19 and J usage is TRBJ2-6; D possibly corresponds to TRBD2 (5 bases). Deletions cut 2 bases from V and 0 bases from J, with 8 bases between. The CDR3 totals 16 residues. CDR1 is LNHDA and CDR2 is SQIVND in the germline V gene (reference sequence). The chain's CDR3 is CASSIKGSSGANVLTF. CDR3 in DNA: TGTGCCAGTAGTATAAAAGGGAGCTCTGGGGCCAACGTCCTGACTTTC.

The chain employs TRBV27 and TRBJ1-5; TRBD1 matches 7 bases. In germline, CDR1 is MNHEY, CDR2 SMNVEV (reference sequence). The CDR3 has 14 amino acids. J was trimmed by 2 bases and V by 6 bases; bases with no gene match: 4. The CDR3 sequence: CASRITGGNQPQHF. CDR3 sequence (DNA): TGTGCCAGCAGGATAACAGGGGGCAATCAGCCCCAGCATTTT.

This sequence joins TRBV19 and TRBJ2-2; the D gene is possibly TRBD1 (6 bases). CDR3 length: 14 residues. V lost 5 bases and J lost 5, with 12 bases in between. Germline V gene sequence: CDR1 LNHDA, CDR2 SQIVND (reference sequence). DNA of the CDR3: TGTGCCAGTAGTCGGCAGGGGAAAACCGGGGAGCTGTTTTTT. Translated: CASSRQGKTGELFF.

CDR3 nucleotide sequence: TGTGCCAGCAGCTTATTAGGGGGTAACACTGAAGCTTTCTTT. This sequence encodes CASSLLGGNTEAFF. The chain recombines TRBV7-3 with TRBJ1-1; TRBD1 might be the D (6 bases). CDR3 length: 14 residues. Germline-derived CDR1 and CDR2 are SGHTA and FQGTGA. V was pared by 2 bases and J by 2 bases, with 9 bases between.